The present entry profiles one T cell receptor beta chain with its context. Its antigen is unknown. The table came from immunoSEQ multiplex PCR; TCRdb's copy has only in-frame clones and leaves some out. The data show under 85,000 clones, around 94% seen once. People who had autoimmune disease history or systemic immunosuppression were excluded. This entry belongs to a study of OX40 agonist ivuxolimab in advanced cancers. With 4 bases clipped from V and 7 bases from J, the junction kept 9 bases outside the gene matches. Germline loops: CDR1 MNHNY, CDR2 SVGAGI (reference sequence). This CDR3 contains 15 residues. Notes on the study in general: Some patients without response likewise showed low normalized clonal expansion. On average, a greater number of expanded clones characterised CD8+ T cells relative to CD4+. Partial responders receiving 0.1-3.0 mg/kg showed among the lowest clonal expansion.

The sequence was obtained from an adult with an advanced solid tumor such as melanoma, head and neck, liver or kidney cancer. The V call is TRBV6-6, the J call TRBJ1-3; 8 nucleotides line up with TRBD1. The sample in question was CD4+ or CD8+ T cells sorted from blood, obtained in a trial of the OX40 agonist ivuxolimab. Here the CDR3 reads CASSSPRGPTNTIYF. The CDR3 DNA reads as TGTGCCAGCAGTTCCCCCAGGGGGCCGACGAACACCATATATTTT.